These 24 T cell receptor beta chains came from one sample sequenced in a study of regulatory T cells in long-lasting Graves disease. Time point specified: newly diagnosed GD, antithyroid drugs for less than 3 months. The TCR library was prepared using RNA isolated from PBMCs. Construction of the TCR beta libraries employed iRepertoire HTBI primers in conjunction with Arm-PCR of CDR3 regions. TCRdb recomputed calls from the multiplex PCR reads with MiXCR, one row per CDR3 protein. Of 350,000 to 500,000 distinct CDR3 sequences in the sample, around 15% are singletons; the top ten hold approximately 17%. The same specimen was also included in a second study, on T cells in Graves' hyperthyroidism and ophthalmopathy.

Sequencing was performed on peripheral blood mononuclear cells (PBMCs), taken at new diagnosis, from a patient treated with antithyroid drugs. The receptor set was obtained from a woman between 45 and 60 years old with Graves disease.

This clonotype was seen ten or more times. This chain's CDR3 is CASSFSNGGAEQFF. Here the CDR3 DNA reads TGTGCCAGCAGTTTTAGTAATGGAGGGGCTGAGCAGTTCTTC. J is TRBJ2-1 and V is TRBV12-3 or TRBV12-4; perhaps TRBD2 as D (6 bases). This CDR3 comprises 14 residues. V shed 3 bases and J shed 9 bases, with 15 bases lying between them.

The CDR3 loop reads CASSRDSPRESGELFF. In DNA form, the CDR3 reads TGTGCCAGCAGCCGGGACAGCCCCCGAGAGAGCGGGGAGCTGTTTTTT. This chain joins TRBV7-9 and TRBJ2-2; 7 positions match TRBD1. Per the germline V gene, CDR1 is SEHNR and CDR2 is FQNEAQ (reference sequence). With V trimmed by 5 bases and J by 7 bases, 13 bases remained unmatched. This CDR3 comprises 16 residues.

This clonotype was detected ten times or more. The chain has TRBV7-9 and TRBJ2-5; D perhaps matches TRBD1 (5 bases). Per germline, CDR1 SEHNR and CDR2 FQNEAQ (reference sequence). V was cut by 1 base and J by 5 bases, with 14 bases left in between. The CDR3 has 15 residues. The CDR3 region has the DNA TGTGCCAGCAGCTTAGGTCCAGGGCTCTGGGAGACCCAGTACTTC. Its protein is CASSLGPGLWETQYF.

Many counts were recorded for this clonotype. V gene TRBV7-9 combines with J gene TRBJ2-5; D uncertain. CDR3 length: 11 amino acids. Looked up from germline, CDR1 is SEHNR and CDR2 is FQNEAQ (reference sequence). V lost 4 bases, J lost 5 bases, and 5 bases lay in between. The CDR3 spells CASSSPETQYF. The CDR3 coding sequence is TGTGCCAGCAGCTCCCCGGAGACCCAGTACTTC.

This clonotype was seen ten or more times. The chain carries TRBV11-2 and TRBJ2-1, with D perhaps TRBD2 (6 bases). Germline-derived CDR1 and CDR2 are SGHAT and FQNNGV. Trimming stripped 1 base from V and 8 bases from J, with 18 bases between. CDR3 size: 16 residues. The CDR3 region is CASSLGPGTYGDEQFF. In nucleotides, the CDR3 is TGTGCCAGCAGCTTAGGACCTGGGACTTACGGGGATGAGCAGTTCTTC.

This clonotype was detected many times. The genes are TRBV5-1 and TRBJ2-1; TRBD1 matches at 10 bases. Trimming at V came to 3 bases and at J to 3 bases, leaving 0 bases not matched to a gene. The CDR3 covers 14 residues. Looked up from germline, CDR1 is SGHRS and CDR2 is YFSETQ. The CDR3, as DNA: TGCGCCAGCAGCTGGGACAGGGGCTACAATGAGCAGTTCTTC. Translation gives CASSWDRGYNEQFF.

The chain uses TRBV5-1 and TRBJ2-5, with D unresolved. The V end was cut by 0 bases, the J end by 1 base, with 16 bases between. Looked up from germline, CDR1 is SGHRS and CDR2 is YFSETQ. The CDR3 length is 17 residues. The CDR3 DNA reads TGCGCCAGCAGCTTGGGCGTCCAGTTCCCCAGCCAAGAGACCCAGTACTTC. This gives the protein CASSLGVQFPSQETQYF.

This chain connects TRBV4-2 to TRBJ2-7; 7 positions agree with TRBD2. The V gene end was trimmed by 1 base and the J gene end by 2 bases; junction bases not matched to a gene: 8. CDR1 and CDR2 from the germline V gene are LGHNA and YNFKEQ. CDR3 size: 16 residues. CDR3 coding DNA: TGTGCCAGCAGCCAAGCCCTTAGCGGGCAAACCTACGAGCAGTACTTC. This gives the protein CASSQALSGQTYEQYF.

The table lists this clonotype with many counts. V and J are TRBV27 and TRBJ2-7, with a tentative D call TRBD1 (6 bases). Germline V gene data show CDR1 as MNHEY and CDR2 as SMNVEV (reference sequence). This CDR3 region has 14 residues. Trimming removed 5 bases at V and 2 bases at J, with 13 bases between. DNA of the CDR3: TGTGCCAGCAGTAGCATGGACAGACCCTACGAGCAGTACTTC. It is translated as CASSSMDRPYEQYF.

This clonotype was seen ten or more times. The chain has TRBV2 and TRBJ1-1; 7 bases line up with TRBD1. Germline V gene lookup returns CDR1 SNHLY and CDR2 FYNNEI. CDR3 length equals 15 residues. Unmatched junction bases numbered 8, after V lost 7 bases and J lost 0 bases. Written as DNA, the CDR3 is TGTGCCAGCAATCGACAGGGCCCCGTGAACACTGAAGCTTTCTTT. It is translated as CASNRQGPVNTEAFF.

This clonotype has a count of ten or more. CDR3 coding DNA: TGTGCCAGCAGCCAAGCGGGTACCCCCGATACGCAGTATTTT. Amino acids: CASSQAGTPDTQYF. The chain couples TRBV3-1 to TRBJ2-3; D call uncertain. This CDR3 spans 14 amino acids. Trimming removed 1 base at V and 6 bases at J, with 11 bases between. Germline loops: CDR1 LGHDT, CDR2 YNNKEL (reference sequence).

This chain links TRBV28 with TRBJ2-3, with unresolved D. This CDR3 is built from 12 residues. Looked up from germline, CDR1 is MDHEN and CDR2 is SYDVKM. The V gene lost 5 bases and the J gene lost 11 bases, with 14 bases spanning the gap. CDR3 nucleotides: TGTGCCAGCAGTCCACCGGGCCGTAGGCAGTATTTT. The encoded protein is CASSPPGRRQYF.

There are many counts of this clonotype. The V and J genes are TRBV5-1 and TRBJ2-3; 9 bases are shared with TRBD2. In germline, CDR1 is SGHRS, CDR2 YFSETQ. This CDR3 has 17 amino acids. The J segment lost 5 bases and the V segment lost 0 bases, leaving 10 bases of the junction unmatched. CDR3 sequence reads: CASSLALAGDTGDTQYF. CDR3 DNA: TGCGCCAGCAGCTTGGCCTTAGCGGGGGACACGGGAGATACGCAGTATTTT.

The chain employs TRBV4-1 and TRBJ2-7; TRBD1 or TRBD2 may be the D gene (5 bases each). Trimming shortened V by 1 base and J by 4 bases, and 14 bases separated the two germline ends. This CDR3 has 15 amino acids. Per the germline V gene, CDR1 is MGHRA and CDR2 is YSYEKL. The CDR3 DNA reads as TGCGCCAGCAGCCAAGGTGTAGCGAGGGGATACGAGCAGTACTTC. Protein product: CASSQGVARGYEQYF.

V is TRBV4-2 and J is TRBJ2-7; 9 nucleotides match TRBD2. This CDR3 is 15 amino acids long. The V and J ends lost 1 base and 3 bases, in that order; junction bases with no gene match: 4. Germline-derived CDR1 and CDR2 are LGHNA and YNFKEQ. The CDR3 spells CASSQASGMSYEQYF. In DNA, the CDR3 is TGTGCCAGCAGCCAAGCTAGCGGGATGAGCTACGAGCAGTACTTC.

J is TRBJ2-2 and V is TRBV27; 9 bases are shared with TRBD1. The J segment lost 0 bases and the V segment lost 7 bases, leaving 6 bases of the junction unmatched. The CDR3 contains 16 residues. Germline CDR1 MNHEY, CDR2 SMNVEV (reference sequence). The CDR3 DNA sequence: TGTGCCAGCACCGTAAGGACAGGGGCGAACACCGGGGAGCTGTTTTTT. Its protein is CASTVRTGANTGELFF.

This clonotype has at least ten counts. The chain employs TRBV30 and TRBJ2-5, with D perhaps TRBD1 (5 bases). Per germline, CDR1 GTSNPN and CDR2 SVGIG (reference sequence). With 3 bases removed from V and 1 base from J, the gap between germline ends came to 6 bases. There are 12 residues in the CDR3. The CDR3 spells CAWSRAQETQYF. CDR3 DNA sequence: TGTGCCTGGAGCAGGGCCCAAGAGACCCAGTACTTC.

A few counts support this clonotype. This chain joins TRBV2 and TRBJ1-2; TRBD1 matches 8 bases. There are 15 residues in the CDR3. Germline V gene sequence: CDR1 SNHLY, CDR2 FYNNEI. The trim removed 6 bases at V and 0 bases at J, leaving 6 bases unmatched. The CDR3 DNA reads as TGTGCCAGCAGGGCGGGACAGGCGGCTAACTATGGCTACACCTTC. This translates into CASRAGQAANYGYTF.

The CDR3 loop is CASSVSGGGNEQFF. The CDR3 nucleotides are TGCGCCAGCAGTGTATCGGGAGGGGGGAATGAGCAGTTCTTC. The chain carries TRBV10-2 and TRBJ2-1, with 8 positions matching TRBD2. Germline V gene sequence: CDR1 WSHSY, CDR2 SAAADI. Trimming at V came to 4 bases and at J to 7 bases, leaving 6 bases not matched to a gene. This CDR3 comprises 14 residues.

The gene calls are TRBV27 and TRBJ1-4; D is undetermined. CDR3 length: 16 residues. Trimming cost V 5 bases and J 4 bases, with 17 bases left between them. Germline V gene data show CDR1 as MNHEY and CDR2 as SMNVEV (reference sequence). CDR3 region: CASSRRLGSSNEKLFF. The CDR3 DNA reads as TGTGCCAGCAGTCGTCGACTAGGGAGCAGTAATGAAAAACTGTTTTTT.

A few counts support this clonotype. This rearrangement joins TRBV7-2 to TRBJ2-3; 10 positions match TRBD2. Germline trimming cut 5 bases from V and 3 bases from J; bases unmatched to any gene: 8. The CDR3 contains 16 residues. Germline assignment: CDR1 SGHTA and CDR2 FQGNSA. CDR3 DNA sequence: TGTGCCAGCAGCATACCTAGCGGGAGCGGGACAGATACGCAGTATTTT. It specifies CASSIPSGSGTDTQYF.

V usage is TRBV28 and J usage is TRBJ1-2; 7 bases match TRBD1. CDR3 length: 14 residues. Germline V gene lookup returns CDR1 MDHEN and CDR2 SYDVKM. With V trimmed by 1 base and J by 4 bases, 3 bases remained unmatched. The CDR3 loop is CASSLYWTGYGYTF. The CDR3 DNA reads as TGTGCCAGCAGTTTATACTGGACAGGCTATGGCTACACCTTC.

This clonotype was counted ten times or more. The chain carries TRBV28 and TRBJ2-7; 13 bases are shared with TRBD2. Trimming at V came to 5 bases and at J to 6 bases, leaving 7 bases not matched to a gene. The CDR3 extends over 15 amino acids. Germline V gene data show CDR1 as MDHEN and CDR2 as SYDVKM. This chain's CDR3 is CASSPGLAGVAEQYF. For the CDR3, the DNA is TGTGCCAGCAGTCCAGGACTAGCGGGAGTTGCCGAGCAGTACTTC.

There are many counts of this clonotype. The chain carries TRBV28 and TRBJ2-7, with 9 bases matching TRBD1. CDR1 and CDR2 (germline): MDHEN, SYDVKM. This CDR3 comprises 21 residues. With V trimmed by 4 bases and J by 3 bases, 25 bases remained unmatched. This CDR3 is CASSSRSGDRVPDGTIYEQYF. The CDR3, as DNA: TGTGCCAGCAGTTCTAGGTCGGGGGACAGGGTACCGGACGGGACCATCTACGAGCAGTACTTC.